This T cell receptor (beta chain) was recorded in a study of T cells in narcolepsy. Here immunoSEQ multiplex PCR was the method, and the copy in TCRdb shows in-frame clones only, minus some. In the table there are nearly 35,000 clones, over 65% of which are singletons. Study-wide results and limits: Comparing one patient's CSF and blood CD4+ clonotypes highlighted HCRT- and TRIB2-specific autoreactive clonotypes.

To note about this clone: Its antigen is not known.

Per the germline V gene, CDR1 is LNHDA and CDR2 is SQIVND (reference sequence). With 4 bases removed from V and 4 bases from J, the gap between germline ends came to 11 bases. The CDR3 runs to 14 residues. The V gene is TRBV19, the J gene TRBJ2-1; TRBD1 might be the D (5 bases). Material: memory (CD45RA-) CD4+ T cells from blood. The receptor comes from a human donor in good health. CDR3 in DNA: TGTGCCAGTAGTACAGGGATCCCTTACAATGAGCAGTTCTTC. This gives the protein CASSTGIPYNEQFF.